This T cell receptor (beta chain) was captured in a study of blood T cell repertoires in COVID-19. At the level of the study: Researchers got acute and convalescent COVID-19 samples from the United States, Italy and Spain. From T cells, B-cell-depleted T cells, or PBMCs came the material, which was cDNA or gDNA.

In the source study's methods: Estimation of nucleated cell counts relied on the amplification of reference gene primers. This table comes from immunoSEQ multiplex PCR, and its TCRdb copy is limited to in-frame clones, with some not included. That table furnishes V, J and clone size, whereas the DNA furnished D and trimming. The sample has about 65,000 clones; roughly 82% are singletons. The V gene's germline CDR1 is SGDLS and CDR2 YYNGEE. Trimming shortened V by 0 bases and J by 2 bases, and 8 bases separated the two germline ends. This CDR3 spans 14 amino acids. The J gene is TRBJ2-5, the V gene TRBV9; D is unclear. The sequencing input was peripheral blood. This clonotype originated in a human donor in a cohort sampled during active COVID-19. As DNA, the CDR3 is TGTGCCAGCAGCGTAGGGGCCGCACAAGAGACCCAGTACTTC. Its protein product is CASSVGAAQETQYF.